Below are 15 T cell receptor beta chains sequenced from a single sample in a study of blood T cells in healthy people across ages. A J-beta primer mix and a sample-barcoded 5' primer were used in a second PCR of roughly 6 to 12 cycles. TCRdb reanalysed the 5' RACE reads using MiXCR and keeps one entry per CDR3 protein. The repertoire consists of hundreds of thousands of distinct CDR3 sequences, with approximately 50% occurring once and the leading ten covering around 37%. What was sequenced was blood. The source of these receptors is a man aged 55 to 70 in good health.

This clonotype was counted a few times. This may arise from a read error, as a much more abundant clone is one base away. V and J are TRBV11-2 and TRBJ2-7, with D perhaps TRBD2 (5 bases). From germline, CDR1 is SGHAT and CDR2 FQNNGV. This CDR3 is built from 14 residues. The chain's CDR3 is CASSLGTGDYGQYF. The CDR3 nucleotides are TGTGCCAGCAGCTTAGGGACTGGGGATTACGGGCAGTACTTC.

V gene TRBV24-1 combines with J gene TRBJ2-5, with D perhaps assigned TRBD1 or TRBD2 (6 bases each). V was shortened by 2 bases and J by 4 bases, with 10 bases between the two germline ends. Germline V CDR1 and CDR2: KGHDR, SFDVKD. The CDR3 runs to 14 residues. CDR3 DNA sequence: TGTGCCACCAGTGATTCGGGGGCCAGAGAGACCCAGTACTTC. Translated, it gives CATSDSGARETQYF.

The chain combines TRBV4-1 with TRBJ2-7; 9 bases line up with TRBD1. The germline gives CDR1 MGHRA, CDR2 YSYEKL. The CDR3 loop spans 14 amino acids. The V gene end was trimmed by 2 bases and the J gene end by 7 bases; junction bases not matched to a gene: 6. DNA of the CDR3: TGCGCCAGCAGCCAATGGGACAGGGTGGTTGAGCAGTACTTC. It encodes CASSQWDRVVEQYF.

The gene calls are TRBV3-1 and TRBJ2-3, with 11 bases fitting TRBD2. Germline V gene sequence: CDR1 LGHDT, CDR2 YNNKEL (reference sequence). Trimming cost V 4 bases and J 5 bases; bases outside gene matches: 5. The CDR3 has 15 residues. The CDR3 loop reads CASSLTSGERDTQYF. For the CDR3, the DNA is TGTGCCAGCAGCCTGACTAGCGGGGAGAGAGATACGCAGTATTTT.

The chain has TRBV20-1 and TRBJ2-1; TRBD2 matches 9 bases. This CDR3 contains 17 residues. CDR1 DFQATT and CDR2 SNEGSKA come from the germline V gene (reference sequence). V shed 3 bases and J 4 bases; nucleotides not matched to a gene: 13. CDR3 DNA: TGCAGTGCTAGTGGTCAGCGGGGGGCCACCCGATACAATGAGCAGTTCTTC. Its translation is CSASGQRGATRYNEQFF.

Notes on this clonotype: At one of its ends the junction is not consistent with the germline gene, which may arise from a read error. V gene TRBV4-1 combines with J gene TRBJ2-3; D possibly uses TRBD1 or TRBD2 (5 bases each). Per the germline V gene, CDR1 is MGHRA and CDR2 is YSYEKL. The CDR3 length is 16 residues. CDR3 in amino acids: CASSQGRLGDTDAQYF. CDR3 in DNA: TGCGCCAGCAGCCAAGGCCGGTTGGGGGATACAGATGCGCAGTATTTT.

This clonotype was seen a few times. The junction departs from germline at one end; a sequencing error may be responsible. This rearrangement joins TRBV12-3 or TRBV12-4 to TRBJ2-4, with D possibly being TRBD2 (6 bases). The J call may be wrong; the DNA end is better matched by TRBJ2-5. This CDR3 contains 15 residues. The CDR3 protein is CASSFGLAEQETQYF. The CDR3 DNA sequence: TGCGCCAGCAGTTTTGGGTTAGCGGAGCAAGAGACCCAGTACTTC.

V usage is TRBV24-1 and J usage is TRBJ2-3; perhaps TRBD2 as D (5 bases). This CDR3 is built from 17 residues. Trimming took 3 bases from V and 2 from J, leaving 17 bases between them. The germline V gene has CDR1 KGHDR and CDR2 SFDVKD. CDR3 nucleotides: TGTGCCACCAGTGATATCGGGCTAGGCGGGCCCACAGATACGCAGTATTTT. Translation gives CATSDIGLGGPTDTQYF.

CDR3 in DNA: TGTGCCAGCTCACCTTACAGGGACTACAATGAGCAGTTCTTC. As protein: CASSPYRDYNEQFF. The chain employs TRBV18 and TRBJ2-1; tentatively, D is TRBD1 (6 bases). Trimming removed 3 bases at V and 3 bases at J, with 9 bases between. The germline V gene has CDR1 KGHSH and CDR2 LQKENI. The CDR3 sequence is 14 residues long.

This sequence joins TRBV18 and TRBJ2-3, with TRBD1 matching over 8 bases. The CDR3 has 16 amino acids. Germline V lookup: CDR1 KGHSH, CDR2 LQKENI. V shed 3 bases, J shed 2 bases, and the junction held 7 bases outside the gene matches. CDR3 region: CASSPRTGLYTDTQYF. CDR3 coding DNA: TGTGCCAGCTCACCTAGGACAGGGCTCTACACAGATACGCAGTATTTT.

The sample holds one count of this clonotype. This sequence joins TRBV29-1 and TRBJ2-5, with TRBD1 matching over 7 bases. The end of the DNA is better explained by TRBJ2-7, so the J call may be wrong. The CDR3 sequence is 14 residues long. Germline V gene sequence: CDR1 SQVTM, CDR2 ANQGSEA. The chain's CDR3 is CSASGTVSSYEQYF. In DNA, the CDR3 is TGCAGCGCCTCCGGGACAGTTAGCTCCTACGAGCAGTACTTC.

The chain joins TRBV2 to TRBJ1-6, with D maybe TRBD1 (5 bases). This CDR3 has 14 amino acids. CDR1 is SNHLY, CDR2 FYNNEI, per germline. The V end lost 6 bases, the J end lost 14 bases, and 20 bases lay between the germline ends. CDR3 DNA: TGTGCCAGCAGGACGGGTCTGCCGCTGGGGGCCCTCCACTTT. It is translated as CASRTGLPLGALHF.

The rearrangement links TRBV27 to TRBJ2-7; D tentatively reads TRBD1 or TRBD2 (5 bases each). The CDR3 loop spans 14 amino acids. V shed 5 bases and J shed 2 bases, with 13 bases lying between them. Per the germline V gene, CDR1 is MNHEY and CDR2 is SMNVEV (reference sequence). The CDR3 nucleotides are TGTGCCAGCAGTCGGGGACCCGAGACCTACGAGCAGTACTTC. Translated, it gives CASSRGPETYEQYF.

This clonotype was observed at least ten times. The V gene is TRBV2, the J gene TRBJ2-3; D is ambiguous. CDR1 and CDR2 from the germline V gene are SNHLY and FYNNEI. V shed 8 bases and J shed 0 bases, with 9 bases lying between them. CDR3 length equals 13 residues. CDR3 residues: CASLYISTDTQYF. DNA of the CDR3: TGTGCCAGCTTATATATTAGCACAGATACGCAGTATTTT.

This clonotype was detected only a few times. The chain links TRBV7-2 to TRBJ1-2; maybe TRBD1 (5 bases). Germline CDR1 is SGHTA and CDR2 is FQGNSA. The CDR3 loop spans 14 amino acids. Trimming shortened V by 6 bases and J by 2 bases, and 13 bases separated the two germline ends. CDR3 DNA sequence: TGTGCCAGCAGTTACCCCTCAGGGAACTATGGCTACACCTTC. The encoded protein is CASSYPSGNYGYTF.